The clone carrying this T cell receptor (beta chain) was detected only a few times. Its antigen is unidentified. From germline, CDR1 is SGHKS and CDR2 YYEKEE (reference sequence). This CDR3 contains 14 residues. The trim removed 7 bases at V and 5 bases at J, leaving 10 bases unmatched. The data were obtained in a study of T cells after yellow fever vaccination. Study results and limitations: Subsequent to the booster, the majority of primary-vaccination clones reappeared (roughly 97% CD4, approximately 90% CD8).

TCRdb re-called the 5' RACE reads through MiXCR, storing one row per CDR3 protein. The sample has about 550,000 distinct CDR3 sequences, 15% to 20% seen once. This sequence joins TRBV5-5 and TRBJ1-1, with 8 bases aligning to TRBD1. The input for sequencing was PBMCs, taken 15 days after the yellow fever booster vaccination. This receptor was taken from a man aged 25 to 40 who received the YFV17D yellow fever vaccine. The CDR3 here is CASSPGGGQTEAFF. Here the CDR3 DNA reads TGTGCCAGCTCTCCAGGGGGCGGACAGACTGAAGCTTTCTTT.